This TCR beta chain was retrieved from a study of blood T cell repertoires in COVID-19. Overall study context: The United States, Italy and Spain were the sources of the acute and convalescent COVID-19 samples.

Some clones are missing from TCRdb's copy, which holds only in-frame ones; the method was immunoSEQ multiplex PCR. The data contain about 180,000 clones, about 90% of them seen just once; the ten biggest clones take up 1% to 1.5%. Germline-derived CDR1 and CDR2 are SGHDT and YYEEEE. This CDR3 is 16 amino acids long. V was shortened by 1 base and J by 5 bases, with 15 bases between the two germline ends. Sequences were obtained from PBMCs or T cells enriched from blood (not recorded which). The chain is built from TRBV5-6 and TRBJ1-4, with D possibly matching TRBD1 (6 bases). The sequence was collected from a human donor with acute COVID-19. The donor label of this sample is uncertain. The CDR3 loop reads CASSLRWNRENEKLFF. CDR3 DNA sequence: TGTGCCAGCAGCTTGAGGTGGAACAGGGAGAATGAAAAACTGTTTTTT.